Below, one T cell receptor (beta chain) is given with its context. The entry originates in a study of T cell changes during pregnancy in multiple sclerosis. The CDR3 consists of 13 residues. Trimming removed 4 bases from V and 9 bases from J, with 13 bases in between. Germline CDR1 is SGHTA and CDR2 is FQGTGA. Sequencing used immunoSEQ multiplex PCR; TCRdb keeps in-frame clones, though not all of them. The table includes around 56,000 clones, over 75% detected once. The genes are TRBV7-3 and TRBJ2-1; D is possibly TRBD1 (6 bases). This TCR was recovered from a female donor with multiple sclerosis, enrolled in a pregnancy study. The sequences come from peripheral blood, collected after pregnancy. CDR3 coding DNA: TGTGCCAGCAGCTCAGGACAGAGGGGTGAGCAGTTCTTC. This translates into CASSSGQRGEQFF.